Listed here is a single T cell receptor beta chain. The sample belongs to a study of blood T cell repertoires in COVID-19. This table comes from immunoSEQ multiplex PCR, and its TCRdb copy is limited to in-frame clones, with some not included. Of around 41,000 clones listed, 91% were seen once; the top ten hold about 15%. The germline gives CDR1 MDHEN, CDR2 SYDVKM. V lost 4 bases and J lost 3, with 16 bases in between. The CDR3 has 16 residues. The clonotype originates from a woman in her thirties in a cohort sampled during active COVID-19. The sample comprised peripheral blood. The chain has TRBV28 and TRBJ1-3, with a tentative D call TRBD1 (6 bases). The DNA of the CDR3 is TGTGCCAGCAGTTCCCCCACGGACAGATTTGGAAACACCATATATTTT. It translates to CASSSPTDRFGNTIYF.